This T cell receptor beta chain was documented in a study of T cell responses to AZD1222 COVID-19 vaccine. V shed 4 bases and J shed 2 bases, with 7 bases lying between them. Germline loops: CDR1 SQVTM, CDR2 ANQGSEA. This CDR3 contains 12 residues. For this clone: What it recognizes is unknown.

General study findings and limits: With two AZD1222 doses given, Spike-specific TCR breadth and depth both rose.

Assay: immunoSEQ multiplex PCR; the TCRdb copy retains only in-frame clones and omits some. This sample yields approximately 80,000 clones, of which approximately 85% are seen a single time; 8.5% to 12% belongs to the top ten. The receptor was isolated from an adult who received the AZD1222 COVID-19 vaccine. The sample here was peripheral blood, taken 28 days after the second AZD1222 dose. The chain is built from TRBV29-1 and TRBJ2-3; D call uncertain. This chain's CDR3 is CSVVWNTDTQYF. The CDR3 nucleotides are TGCAGCGTTGTCTGGAACACAGATACGCAGTATTTT.